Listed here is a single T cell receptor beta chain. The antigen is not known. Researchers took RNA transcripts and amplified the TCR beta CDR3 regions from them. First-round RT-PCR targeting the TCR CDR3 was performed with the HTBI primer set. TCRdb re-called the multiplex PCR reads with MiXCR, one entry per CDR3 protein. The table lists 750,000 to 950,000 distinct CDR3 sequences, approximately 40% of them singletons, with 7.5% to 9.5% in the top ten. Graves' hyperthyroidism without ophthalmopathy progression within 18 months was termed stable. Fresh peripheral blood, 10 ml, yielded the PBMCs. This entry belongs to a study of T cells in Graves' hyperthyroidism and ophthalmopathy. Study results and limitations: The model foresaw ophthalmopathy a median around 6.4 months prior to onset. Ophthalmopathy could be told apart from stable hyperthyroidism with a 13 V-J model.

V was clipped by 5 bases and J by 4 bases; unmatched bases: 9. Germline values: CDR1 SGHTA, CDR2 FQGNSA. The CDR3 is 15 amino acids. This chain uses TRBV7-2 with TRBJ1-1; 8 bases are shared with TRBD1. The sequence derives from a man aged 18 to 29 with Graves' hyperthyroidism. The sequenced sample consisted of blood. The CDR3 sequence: CASSAPGQGGTEAFF. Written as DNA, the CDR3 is TGTGCCAGCAGCGCCCCCGGACAGGGAGGCACTGAAGCTTTCTTT.